This T cell receptor (beta chain) emerged from a study of cytotoxic CD8 clonotypes in ibrutinib-treated CLL. The CDR3 sequence is 15 residues long. Germline V gene lookup returns CDR1 GTSNPN and CDR2 SVGIG (reference sequence). The junction had 6 bases not matched to a gene; V was cut back by 3 bases and J by 2 bases. Investigators sourced about 2 micrograms of genomic DNA from cryopreserved PBMCs for TCR beta libraries. Generated by immunoSEQ multiplex PCR, the TCRdb table keeps only in-frame clones and is missing some. The profile covers tens of thousands of clones, with about 86% appearing a single time and 5% to 6% taken by the ten largest.

This sequence joins TRBV30 and TRBJ2-3, with 9 bases fitting TRBD2. This receptor was obtained from a human donor with chronic lymphocytic leukemia. The sequencing used PBMCs, collected before ibrutinib treatment. CDR3 region: CAWSMLAGITDTQYF. The CDR3, as DNA: TGTGCCTGGAGCATGCTAGCGGGGATCACAGATACGCAGTATTTT.